The clone carrying this TCR beta chain occurred once. Antigen: not known. One end of the junction varies from germline; a read error may be responsible. The source of the sample is a study of shared clonotypes between healthy human individuals. The split of CD4+ cells yielded CD45RA+ naive and CD45RA-negative memory subsets. Germline CDR1 reads SGDLS; CDR2 reads YYNGEE. The length of the CDR3 is 14 residues. The assay ran at deep level. Assay: immunoSEQ multiplex PCR; the TCRdb copy retains only in-frame clones and omits some. The sample gives some 2,500,000 clones, around 93% of which show up once; approximately 0.41% is in the top ten. Study conclusions and caveats: Non-shared clonotypes were found to have lower generation probabilities than the clonotypes that were shared by all four of the sorted-subset donors.

Sequencing used naive CD4+ T cells from PBMCs. Specified subset: CD45RA+ positively selected. The V gene is TRBV9, the J gene TRBJ2-5; TRBD2 matches at 9 bases. The receptor comes from a man younger than 30 in good health. Some clones in this sample may be carry-over from other donors' samples. The CDR3 protein is CASSVAGAAETQYF. As DNA, the CDR3 is TGTGCCAGCAGTGTAGCGGGAGCGGCAGAGACCCAGTACTTC.